This T cell receptor beta chain was profiled in a study of cytomegalovirus exposure and HLA in healthy donors. General study findings and limits: Most CMV-associated TCR beta chains appeared HLA-restricted in a later analysis. Later analysis reportedly placed an Asian-associated ancestry cluster below the roughly 700-donor mean in N-insertions. Later work found that TCR association rates differed between HLA loci; DRB1 had the most and HLA-C the fewest.

PCR primers comprised 60 Vbeta and 13 Jbeta primers. Libraries were prepared by immunoSEQ multiplex PCR; TCRdb keeps only in-frame clonotypes and omits some of them. Of under 150,000 clones listed, around 86% are singletons. In the case of this clone: The antigen is not known.

Unrecorded immune exposure was likely among donors, who were nominally healthy when sampled. The TCR comes from a man younger than 35 in good health and CMV-seronegative. Specimen: PBMCs.

CDR3 coding DNA: TGCGCCAGCAGCCAAGAGTCCTGGCGGGCCTACGAGCAGTACTTC. Amino acid sequence: CASSQESWRAYEQYF. The chain has TRBV4-1 and TRBJ2-7; D is perhaps TRBD2 (5 bases). Trimming removed 0 bases from V and 2 bases from J, with 11 bases in between. CDR1 MGHRA and CDR2 YSYEKL come from the germline V gene. The CDR3 covers 15 residues.